This T cell receptor beta chain was sequenced in a study of T cells in Graves' hyperthyroidism and ophthalmopathy. About the study: Peripheral blood draws took place at initial diagnosis, ahead of any treatment.

Using RNA transcripts as the source, TCR beta CDR3 regions were amplified. The TCR CDR3 first-round RT-PCR relied on the HTBI primer set. From the multiplex PCR reads, TCRdb called clonotypes with MiXCR, one entry per CDR3 protein. The repertoire consists of a few hundred thousand distinct CDR3 sequences, with roughly 13% occurring once and the leading ten covering less than 6.5%. CDR3 length: 12 amino acids. Germline-derived CDR1 and CDR2 are MDHEN and SYDVKM. Trimming cost V 5 bases and J 15 bases; bases outside gene matches: 9. General study points: The model anticipated ophthalmopathy a median about six months pre-onset.

Remarks on this clonotype: The antigen is unknown.

Patients aged 18 to 65 had newly diagnosed hyperthyroidism of under 2 months' duration. The rearrangement links TRBV28 to TRBJ2-1; TRBD2 matches at 8 bases. The sequence was collected from a young woman with Graves' hyperthyroidism. Sequencing used blood. The CDR3 loop is CASSKTSGVLFF. The CDR3 coding sequence is TGTGCCAGCAGTAAAACTAGCGGAGTCCTGTTCTTC.